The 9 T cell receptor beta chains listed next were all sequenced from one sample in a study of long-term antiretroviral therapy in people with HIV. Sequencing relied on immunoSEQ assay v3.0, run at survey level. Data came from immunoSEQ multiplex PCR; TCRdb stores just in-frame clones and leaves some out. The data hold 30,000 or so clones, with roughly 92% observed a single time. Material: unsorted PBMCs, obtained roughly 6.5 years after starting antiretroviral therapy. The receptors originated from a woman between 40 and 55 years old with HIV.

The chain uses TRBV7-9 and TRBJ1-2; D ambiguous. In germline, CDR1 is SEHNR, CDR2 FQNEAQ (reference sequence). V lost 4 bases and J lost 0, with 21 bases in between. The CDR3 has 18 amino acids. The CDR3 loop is CASSSRGFGIPSNYGYTF. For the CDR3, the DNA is TGTGCCAGCAGCTCGAGAGGGTTCGGGATCCCCTCTAACTATGGCTACACCTTC.

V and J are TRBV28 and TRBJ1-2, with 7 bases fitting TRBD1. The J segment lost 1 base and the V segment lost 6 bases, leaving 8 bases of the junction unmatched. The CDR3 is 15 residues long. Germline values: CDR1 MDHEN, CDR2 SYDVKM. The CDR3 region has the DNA TGTGCCAGCAGGAACGGGGACAGTATTAACTATGGCTACACCTTC. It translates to CASRNGDSINYGYTF.

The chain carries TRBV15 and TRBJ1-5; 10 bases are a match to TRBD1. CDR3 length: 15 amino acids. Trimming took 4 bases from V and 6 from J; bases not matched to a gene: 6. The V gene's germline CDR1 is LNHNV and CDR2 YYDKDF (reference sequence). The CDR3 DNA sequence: TGTGCCACCAGCAAAACGACAGGGGGCCTTCAGCCCCAGCATTTT. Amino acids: CATSKTTGGLQPQHF.

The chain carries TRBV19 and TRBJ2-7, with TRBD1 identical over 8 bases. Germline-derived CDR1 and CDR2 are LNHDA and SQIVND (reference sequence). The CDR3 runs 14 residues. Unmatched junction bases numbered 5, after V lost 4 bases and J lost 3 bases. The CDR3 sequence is CASSKSGQGYEQYF. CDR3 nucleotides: TGTGCCAGTAGTAAGTCCGGACAGGGCTACGAGCAGTACTTC.

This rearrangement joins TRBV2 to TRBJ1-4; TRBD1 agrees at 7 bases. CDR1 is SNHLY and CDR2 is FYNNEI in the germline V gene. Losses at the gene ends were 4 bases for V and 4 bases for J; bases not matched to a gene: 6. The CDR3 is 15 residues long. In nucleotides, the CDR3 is TGTGCCAGCAGTGGGAAAGGGACAGTTAATGAAAAACTGTTTTTT. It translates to CASSGKGTVNEKLFF. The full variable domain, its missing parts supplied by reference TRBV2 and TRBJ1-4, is EPEVTQTPSHQVTQMGQEVILRCVPISNHLYFYWYRQILGQKVEFLVSFYNNEISEKSEIFDDQFSVERPDGSNFTLKIRSTKLEDSAMYFCASSGKGTVNEKLFFGSGTQLSVL.

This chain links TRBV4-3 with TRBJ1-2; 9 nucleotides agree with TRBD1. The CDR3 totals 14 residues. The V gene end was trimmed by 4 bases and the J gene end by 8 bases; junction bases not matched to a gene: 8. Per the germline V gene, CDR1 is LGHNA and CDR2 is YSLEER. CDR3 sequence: CASSPGQGSMGYTF. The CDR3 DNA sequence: TGCGCCAGCAGCCCCGGACAGGGGAGTATGGGCTACACCTTC.

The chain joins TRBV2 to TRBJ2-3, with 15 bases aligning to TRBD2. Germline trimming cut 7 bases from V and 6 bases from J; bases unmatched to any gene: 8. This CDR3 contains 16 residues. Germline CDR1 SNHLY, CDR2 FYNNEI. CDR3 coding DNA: TGTGCCAGCAAACGGACTAGCGGGGGGGCTACGGATACGCAGTATTTT. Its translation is CASKRTSGGATDTQYF.

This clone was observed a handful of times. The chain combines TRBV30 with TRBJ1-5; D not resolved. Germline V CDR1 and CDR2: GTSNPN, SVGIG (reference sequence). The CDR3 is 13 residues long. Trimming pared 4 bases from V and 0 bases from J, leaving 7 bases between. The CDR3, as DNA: TGTGCCTGGACATCGCATAGCAATCAGCCCCAGCATTTT. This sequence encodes CAWTSHSNQPQHF. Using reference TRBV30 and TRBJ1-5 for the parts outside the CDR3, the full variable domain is SQTIHQWPATLVQPVGSPLSLECTVEGTSNPNLYWYRQAAGRGLQLLFYSVGIGQISSEVPQNLSASRPQDRQFILSSKKLLLSDSGFYLCAWTSHSNQPQHFGDGTRLSIL.

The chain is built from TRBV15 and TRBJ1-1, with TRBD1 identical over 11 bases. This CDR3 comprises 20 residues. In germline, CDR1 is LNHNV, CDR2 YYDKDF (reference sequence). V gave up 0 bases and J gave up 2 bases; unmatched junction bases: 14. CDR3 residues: CATSRDYSRDRGKQNTEAFF. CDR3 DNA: TGTGCCACCAGCAGAGATTACAGCCGGGACAGGGGGAAACAAAACACTGAAGCTTTCTTT.